The 30 T cell receptor beta chains in this list originate from one sample, sequenced in a study of CD8 T cells in ankylosing spondylitis. What these receptors recognize is not known. MiXCR, applied by TCRdb to the 5' RACE reads, yields one record per CDR3 protein. The sample contains a few hundred thousand distinct CDR3 sequences, more than 20% of which appear only once. Whole-study findings and limits: Characteristic, it appeared, of ankylosing spondylitis blood was a TCR beta motif of seven or eight highly homologous variants.

Sequencing used blood, either unsorted or a sorted T cell fraction (not recorded which). Receptors originate from a male donor with ankylosing spondylitis.

This clonotype has a handful of counts. The chain couples TRBV3-1 to TRBJ2-1; no firm D call. CDR1 and CDR2 from the germline V gene are LGHDT and YNNKEL (reference sequence). Trimming cost V 4 bases and J 8 bases, with 9 bases left between them. This CDR3 spans 12 amino acids. The CDR3 DNA sequence: TGTGCCAGCAGCCGAGTTATCCATGAGCAGTTCTTC. The encoded protein is CASSRVIHEQFF.

This clonotype was counted only a few times. V is TRBV2 and J is TRBJ2-1, with a tentative D call TRBD2 (6 bases). V lost 2 bases and J lost 8, with 19 bases in between. The CDR3 consists of 16 residues. Germline lookup yields CDR1 SNHLY and CDR2 FYNNEI. CDR3 amino acids: CASSEWGSGASDEQFF. CDR3 sequence (DNA): TGTGCCAGCAGTGAATGGGGTTCGGGAGCAAGCGATGAGCAGTTCTTC. Using reference TRBV2 and TRBJ2-1 for the parts outside the CDR3, the full variable domain is EPEVTQTPSHQVTQMGQEVILRCVPISNHLYFYWYRQILGQKVEFLVSFYNNEISEKSEIFDDQFSVERPDGSNFTLKIRSTKLEDSAMYFCASSEWGSGASDEQFFGPGTRLTVL.

This clonotype was seen a handful of times. The J gene is TRBJ1-1, the V gene TRBV5-1; the D is unclear. This CDR3 has 13 amino acids. Germline values: CDR1 SGHRS, CDR2 YFSETQ. With 0 bases removed from V and 4 bases from J, the gap between germline ends came to 7 bases. CDR3 region: CASSLAEFTEAFF. The DNA of the CDR3 is TGCGCCAGCAGCTTGGCCGAGTTCACTGAAGCTTTCTTT. The complete variable domain, with remaining parts taken from reference TRBV5-1 and TRBJ1-1, reads KAGVTQTPRYLIKTRGQQVTLSCSPISGHRSVSWYQQTPGQGLQFLFEYFSETQRNKGNFPGRFSGRQFSNSRSEMNVSTLELGDSALYLCASSLAEFTEAFFGQGTRLTVV.

This clonotype appeared a few times. The chain is built from TRBV6-2 or TRBV6-3 and TRBJ2-7; 10 nucleotides agree with TRBD1. Germline lookup yields CDR1 MNHEY and CDR2 SVGEGT. V lost 0 bases and J lost 3; bases outside the gene matches: 2. The CDR3 has 15 residues. The DNA for the CDR3 is TGTGCCAGCAGTTACTCGTGGACAGGGGGCTACGAGCAGTACTTC. This codes for CASSYSWTGGYEQYF.

At least ten counts were recorded for this clonotype. The chain is built from TRBV7-9 and TRBJ2-7, with 8 bases aligning to TRBD2. The germline V gene encodes CDR1 SEHNR and CDR2 FQNEAQ (reference sequence). J was trimmed by 3 bases and V by 3 bases; bases with no gene match: 7. The CDR3 has 15 residues. The CDR3 DNA is TGTGCCAGCAGCTTTAGTTTCCTAGCGGGCTACGAGCAGTACTTC. It codes for CASSFSFLAGYEQYF.

This clonotype has a handful of counts. V and J are TRBV20-1 and TRBJ2-7; 11 bases are a match to TRBD2. From germline, CDR1 is DFQATT and CDR2 SNEGSKA (reference sequence). The CDR3 extends over 15 amino acids. Trimming took 5 bases from V and 5 from J; bases not matched to a gene: 11. The CDR3 here is CSAGLAGGQIDEQYF. In nucleotides, the CDR3 is TGCAGTGCTGGGCTAGCGGGAGGCCAGATCGACGAGCAGTACTTC.

This clonotype was counted only a few times. The V gene is TRBV21-1, the J gene TRBJ2-5. TRBV21-1 is assigned pseudogene status. The CDR3 is made up of 14 amino acids. CDR3 sequence (DNA): TGTGCCAGCAGCAAAGGCGGCGGCCAAGAGACCCAGTACTTC. Amino acid sequence: CASSKGGGQETQYF.

This clonotype was found a few times. CDR3 bases: TGCAGCGTTATGGTTACTGAAGCTTTCTTT. Translated, it gives CSVMVTEAFF. The V call is TRBV29-1, the J call TRBJ1-1, with unresolved D. This CDR3 region has 10 residues. With 5 bases removed from V and 5 bases from J, the gap between germline ends came to 6 bases. Germline V gene data show CDR1 as SQVTM and CDR2 as ANQGSEA.

This clonotype has just a few counts. The J gene is TRBJ2-1, the V gene TRBV20-1, with TRBD2 matching over 13 bases. The junction had 6 bases not matched to a gene; V was cut back by 6 bases and J by 10 bases. The germline V gene has CDR1 DFQATT and CDR2 SNEGSKA (reference sequence). There are 13 residues in the CDR3. CDR3 bases: TGCAGTGCCCGACTAGCGGGAGGTCGAGAGCAGTTCTTC. Residues: CSARLAGGREQFF.

The table lists this clonotype with a few counts. The chain uses TRBV5-6 and TRBJ2-4, with D possibly matching TRBD1 (6 bases). The CDR3 is 12 residues long. Germline loops: CDR1 SGHDT, CDR2 YYEEEE. Trimming removed 1 base at V and 10 bases at J, with 9 bases between. Written as DNA, the CDR3 is TGTGCCAGCAGCTTGTGGCAGGGGATTCAGTACTTC. Protein sequence: CASSLWQGIQYF.

This clonotype has only one observation. An end of the junction does not agree with germline; a read error may underlie this. The rearrangement links TRBV7-7 to TRBJ2-5, with a possible D match to TRBD2 (7 bases). The CDR3 loop spans 15 amino acids. Germline CDR1 and CDR2: SSHAT and FNYEAQ (reference sequence). CDR3 sequence: CASSLEGGAQETQYF. CDR3 coding DNA: TGTGCTAGCAGCTTGGAAGGGGGGGCCCAAGAGACCCAGTACTTC. The full variable domain, with the rest looked up from reference TRBV7-7 and TRBJ2-5, is GAGVSQSPRYKVTKRGQDVTLRCDPISSHATLYWYQQALGQGPEFLTYFNYEAQPDKSGLPSDRFSAERPEGSISTLTIQRTEQRDSAMYRCASSLEGGAQETQYFGPGTRLLVL.

In this sample, this clonotype turned up a few times. The chain couples TRBV4-3 to TRBJ2-3; no definite D call. V was trimmed by 0 bases and J by 4 bases, leaving 14 bases between them. Germline V gene sequence: CDR1 LGHNA, CDR2 YSLEER. This CDR3 comprises 16 residues. The chain's CDR3 is CASSQDPRVGADTQYF. The CDR3, as DNA: TGCGCCAGCAGCCAAGATCCCAGAGTTGGGGCAGATACGCAGTATTTT.

The V gene is TRBV5-1, the J gene TRBJ2-7, with 9 bases identical to TRBD1. The CDR3 has 15 amino acids. V was pared by 4 bases and J by 4 bases, with 9 bases of the junction left unmatched. In germline, CDR1 is SGHRS, CDR2 YFSETQ. Here the CDR3 reads CASSPDRDRAYEQYF. The DNA for the CDR3 is TGCGCCAGCAGCCCGGACCGGGACAGGGCGTACGAGCAGTACTTC. The full variable domain, its missing parts supplied by reference TRBV5-1 and TRBJ2-7, is KAGVTQTPRYLIKTRGQQVTLSCSPISGHRSVSWYQQTPGQGLQFLFEYFSETQRNKGNFPGRFSGRQFSNSRSEMNVSTLELGDSALYLCASSPDRDRAYEQYFGPGTRLTVT.

The chain carries TRBV27 and TRBJ2-7; 14 positions match TRBD2. Per germline, CDR1 MNHEY and CDR2 SMNVEV (reference sequence). The CDR3 consists of 15 residues. V dropped 6 bases and J dropped 2; count of bases not matched to a gene: 3. The CDR3 loop is CASRGLAGVTYEQYF. CDR3 in DNA: TGTGCCAGCAGGGGACTAGCGGGGGTAACCTACGAGCAGTACTTC.

There are a few counts of this clonotype. This chain connects TRBV5-1 to TRBJ1-4; 7 bases line up with TRBD1. CDR1 is SGHRS and CDR2 is YFSETQ in the germline V gene. Trimming at V came to 4 bases and at J to 5 bases, leaving 8 bases not matched to a gene. CDR3 length: 15 residues. CDR3 residues: CASSRSGTENEKLFF. CDR3 DNA: TGCGCCAGCAGCAGATCCGGGACAGAGAATGAAAAACTGTTTTTT.

The chain is built from TRBV11-1 and TRBJ2-1; no reliable D call. V was pared by 5 bases and J by 4 bases, with 15 bases between. CDR3 size: 15 residues. Germline values: CDR1 SGHAT, CDR2 FQDESV (reference sequence). The CDR3 coding sequence is TGTGCCAGCAGCCTAAAAACCCTCTTTTACAATGAGCAGTTCTTC. This sequence encodes CASSLKTLFYNEQFF.

The J gene is TRBJ1-5, the V gene TRBV6-5; D is uncertain. V lost 2 bases and J lost 4, with 18 bases in between. The CDR3 is 17 residues long. The germline V gene has CDR1 MNHEY and CDR2 SVGAGI. The CDR3 here is CASSYGLGESRNQPQHF. The CDR3 bases are TGTGCCAGCAGTTACGGGTTGGGCGAGTCAAGAAATCAGCCCCAGCATTTT.

This clonotype has just a few counts. This sequence joins TRBV15 and TRBJ2-1; TRBD2 might be the D (6 bases). Looked up from germline, CDR1 is LNHNV and CDR2 is YYDKDF (reference sequence). This CDR3 contains 14 residues. With 6 bases removed from V and 0 bases from J, the gap between germline ends came to 9 bases. CDR3: CATRSGYSYNEQFF. The CDR3 DNA sequence: TGTGCCACCAGAAGCGGGTACTCCTACAATGAGCAGTTCTTC.

The gene calls are TRBV20-1 and TRBJ2-3, with D perhaps being TRBD1 or TRBD2 (5 bases each). The CDR3 covers 17 residues. Germline V gives CDR1 DFQATT, CDR2 SNEGSKA (reference sequence). Trimming took 2 bases from V and 4 from J, leaving 22 bases between them. Here the CDR3 reads CSARSFRDLHHADTQYF. Written as DNA, the CDR3 is TGCAGTGCTAGATCATTCCGGGACCTCCATCACGCAGATACGCAGTATTTT.

The chain has TRBV7-2 and TRBJ2-3; 10 bases match TRBD2. CDR1 SGHTA and CDR2 FQGNSA come from the germline V gene. Trimming removed 3 bases from V and 3 bases from J; junction bases left unmatched: 6. The CDR3 totals 16 residues. CDR3 region: CASSLNSGRNTDTQYF. CDR3 DNA: TGTGCCAGCAGCTTGAATAGCGGGAGGAATACAGATACGCAGTATTTT.

CDR3 DNA: TGTGCCAGCAGAGAACAGGGGCGGAATGAGCAGTTCTTC. It is translated as CASREQGRNEQFF. The V and J genes are TRBV28 and TRBJ2-1, with 7 positions matching TRBD1. There are 13 residues in the CDR3. With 6 bases clipped from V and 7 bases from J, the junction kept 6 bases outside the gene matches. Germline lookup yields CDR1 MDHEN and CDR2 SYDVKM.

The gene calls are TRBV6-5 and TRBJ2-7; D may be TRBD1 (6 bases). Trimming removed 0 bases from V and 3 bases from J, with 9 bases in between. CDR3 length: 14 residues. The germline CDR1 and CDR2 sequences are MNHEY and SVGAGI. CDR3 region: CASSYSGRGYEQYF. The CDR3 coding sequence is TGTGCCAGCAGTTACTCGGGCAGGGGCTACGAGCAGTACTTC.

The V gene is TRBV7-3, the J gene TRBJ2-1; 7 bases are a match to TRBD2. Trimming at V came to 5 bases and at J to 9 bases, leaving 13 bases not matched to a gene. Looked up from germline, CDR1 is SGHTA and CDR2 is FQGTGA. The CDR3 contains 15 residues. CDR3 nucleotides: TGTGCCAGCAGCGCCACTAGTGGACTAGGGAGTGAGCAGTTCTTC. Protein: CASSATSGLGSEQFF.

This clonotype was seen many times. This chain uses TRBV20-1 with TRBJ2-6, with TRBD1 identical over 9 bases. V lost 6 bases, J lost 2 bases, and 2 bases stayed unmatched. The germline CDR1 and CDR2 sequences are DFQATT and SNEGSKA (reference sequence). The CDR3 spans 14 residues. CDR3 amino acids: CSARTGAGANVLTF. The CDR3, as DNA: TGCAGTGCCAGGACAGGGGCTGGGGCCAACGTCCTGACTTTC.

In its sample, this clonotype was seen many times. The rearrangement joins TRBV7-8 to TRBJ2-5; 11 bases are a match to TRBD2. CDR1 and CDR2 from the germline V gene are SGHVS and FQNEAQ. The CDR3 runs 15 residues. With 5 bases clipped from V and 6 bases from J, the junction kept 8 bases outside the gene matches. The CDR3 nucleotides are TGTGCCAGCAGCACCGGACTAGCGGGTGCGAAGACCCAGTACTTC. Protein product: CASSTGLAGAKTQYF.

V gene TRBV6-1 combines with J gene TRBJ1-1; 8 bases are shared with TRBD1. This CDR3 region has 14 residues. Germline V gene data show CDR1 as MNHNS and CDR2 as SASEGT. With V trimmed by 7 bases and J by 1 base, 5 bases remained unmatched. The CDR3 DNA reads TGTGCCAGCAATAGACAGGGGTGGAACACTGAAGCTTTCTTT. The encoded protein is CASNRQGWNTEAFF.

This clonotype was observed a handful of times. The V and J genes are TRBV20-1 and TRBJ2-1; possibly TRBD2 for D (6 bases). The CDR3 has 13 amino acids. Germline V gene data show CDR1 as DFQATT and CDR2 as SNEGSKA (reference sequence). V gave up 1 base and J gave up 9 bases, with 13 bases separating them. CDR3 sequence: CSARVPGVSEQFF. The CDR3 DNA reads TGCAGTGCTAGAGTTCCGGGGGTCAGTGAGCAGTTCTTC.

This clonotype was counted at least ten times. This rearrangement joins TRBV29-1 to TRBJ2-1, with a possible D match to TRBD2 (6 bases). CDR3 length: 13 amino acids. V dropped 4 bases and J dropped 0 bases, with 7 bases sitting between them. The germline CDR1 and CDR2 sequences are SQVTM and ANQGSEA. The chain's CDR3 is CSVAGGSYNEQFF. CDR3 DNA: TGCAGCGTTGCCGGGGGCTCCTACAATGAGCAGTTCTTC.

This clonotype appeared many times. CDR3 region: CSVVGSGIYEQYF. DNA of the CDR3: TGCAGCGTTGTGGGTAGCGGGATTTACGAGCAGTACTTC. The chain couples TRBV29-1 to TRBJ2-7, with TRBD2 identical over 8 bases. The junction had 6 bases not matched to a gene; V was cut back by 4 bases and J by 4 bases. The V gene's germline CDR1 is SQVTM and CDR2 ANQGSEA. The CDR3 has 13 residues.

V usage is TRBV18 and J usage is TRBJ2-1; D is unresolved. The CDR3 contains 14 residues. Germline V lookup: CDR1 KGHSH, CDR2 LQKENI. The V and J ends lost 6 bases and 5 bases respectively, with 14 bases between them. In DNA form, the CDR3 reads TGTGCCAGCTCGAACGCGGTGGGAAACAATGAGCAGTTCTTC. This codes for CASSNAVGNNEQFF.